The next 20 T cell receptor beta chains were all read from a single sample in a study of blood T cell repertoires in COVID-19. Produced via immunoSEQ multiplex PCR; TCRdb's table is partial and in-frame only. The table lists 110,000 to 150,000 clones, approximately 78% of them singletons, with around 6% in the top ten. The sample consisted of PBMCs or T cells enriched from blood (not recorded which). These receptors originate from a woman between 45 and 60 years old who had recovered from COVID-19.

V usage is TRBV5-1 and J usage is TRBJ1-4, with D perhaps matching TRBD1 (5 bases). Germline CDR1 and CDR2: SGHRS and YFSETQ. V was trimmed by 1 base and J by 11 bases, leaving 12 bases between them. This CDR3 region has 13 residues. Written as DNA, the CDR3 is TGCGCCAGCAGCTTGTTACAGGAGGGCAAACTGTTTTTT. This encodes CASSLLQEGKLFF.

V gene TRBV5-6 combines with J gene TRBJ1-5; 9 positions match TRBD1. Germline-derived CDR1 and CDR2 are SGHDT and YYEEEE. The CDR3 has 16 residues. The trim removed 2 bases at V and 7 bases at J, leaving 10 bases unmatched. The DNA for the CDR3 is TGTGCCAGCAGCTTCCAACCGGGACAGGGAGGGCAGCCCCAGCATTTT. As protein: CASSFQPGQGGQPQHF.

This chain links TRBV18 with TRBJ2-7; tentatively, D is TRBD1 (6 bases). Germline V gene sequence: CDR1 KGHSH, CDR2 LQKENI. The V end lost 4 bases, the J end lost 6 bases, and 13 bases lay between the germline ends. CDR3 length: 13 amino acids. The CDR3 sequence is CASSLTTGLEQYF. For the CDR3, the DNA is TGTGCCAGCTCACTCACGACAGGACTCGAGCAGTACTTC.

The V gene is TRBV19, the J gene TRBJ1-1, with 9 positions matching TRBD1. The CDR3 contains 14 residues. V shed 0 bases and J 8 bases; nucleotides not matched to a gene: 4. Germline values: CDR1 LNHDA, CDR2 SQIVND (reference sequence). The chain's CDR3 is CASSIDSGQGEAFF. DNA of the CDR3: TGTGCCAGTAGTATAGACTCCGGACAGGGGGAAGCTTTCTTT.

As to this clone: Other DNA sequences in the same sample also yield this CDR3. V is TRBV19 and J is TRBJ1-5; the D gene is possibly TRBD1 (6 bases). Trimming removed 4 bases from V and 3 bases from J, with 13 bases in between. The CDR3 spans 15 residues. Germline CDR1 and CDR2: LNHDA and SQIVND (reference sequence). For the CDR3, the DNA is TGTGCCAGTAGTAAGGGAACAGGGAACAATCAGCCCCAGCATTTT. This translates into CASSKGTGNNQPQHF.

The chain has TRBV2 and TRBJ1-4, with 11 bases lining up with TRBD1. CDR1 SNHLY and CDR2 FYNNEI come from the germline V gene. This CDR3 is 14 amino acids long. Unmatched junction bases numbered 7, after V lost 10 bases and J lost 6 bases. The CDR3 nucleotides read TGTGCCATCGTCCGGGACAGGGGGGATGAAAAACTGTTTTTT. This gives the protein CAIVRDRGDEKLFF.

CDR3 in DNA: TGCGCCAGCAGTGTAACAGTTGGTGCAGATACGCAGTATTTT. Protein product: CASSVTVGADTQYF. The chain recombines TRBV10-2 with TRBJ2-3, with D unclear. CDR1 is WSHSY and CDR2 is SAAADI in the germline V gene. With 4 bases removed from V and 4 bases from J, the gap between germline ends came to 12 bases. This CDR3 is 14 amino acids long.

This clone has more than one count but fewer than ten. The gene calls are TRBV29-1 and TRBJ1-1, with 11 bases aligning to TRBD1. CDR1 and CDR2 (germline): SQVTM, ANQGSEA. This CDR3 is built from 11 residues. The CDR3 is CIGQGASEAFF. The DNA of the CDR3 is TGCATAGGACAGGGGGCTAGTGAAGCTTTCTTT.

The chain links TRBV7-6 to TRBJ2-3; D uncertain. The CDR3 has 12 residues. The germline V gene has CDR1 SGHVS and CDR2 FNYEAQ. With 1 base removed from V and 6 bases from J, the gap between germline ends came to 5 bases. DNA for the CDR3: TGTGCCAGCAGCTTAGACTTGGATACGCAGTATTTT. Residues: CASSLDLDTQYF.

The CDR3 here is CASSLGGGPLREGYTF. Here the CDR3 DNA reads TGTGCCAGCAGTTTGGGAGGAGGACCGCTCCGGGAGGGCTACACCTTC. The chain is built from TRBV27 and TRBJ1-2; D ambiguous. Looked up from germline, CDR1 is MNHEY and CDR2 is SMNVEV (reference sequence). Trimming left V 3 bases short and J 8 bases short, with 22 bases between. The CDR3 runs to 16 residues.

This clone appeared a few times. This rearrangement joins TRBV6-5 to TRBJ2-7; D might be TRBD2 (6 bases). This CDR3 contains 15 residues. Trimming removed 0 bases from V and 6 bases from J, with 15 bases in between. The germline V gene has CDR1 MNHEY and CDR2 SVGAGI. The CDR3: CASSYSNWEASEQYF. CDR3 sequence (DNA): TGTGCCAGCAGTTACTCGAACTGGGAGGCCTCCGAGCAGTACTTC.

This clone was detected once. The V call is TRBV30, the J call TRBJ1-5; 9 nucleotides align to TRBD1. The CDR3 has 15 amino acids. The trim removed 1 base at V and 4 bases at J, leaving 5 bases unmatched. Germline V gene data show CDR1 as GTSNPN and CDR2 as SVGIG (reference sequence). In DNA, the CDR3 is TGTGCCTGGAGTGAGGGGGGACAGGGAAATCAGCCCCAGCATTTT. It translates to CAWSEGGQGNQPQHF. The entire variable domain, with the rest obtained from reference TRBV30 and TRBJ1-5, is as follows: SQTIHQWPATLVQPVGSPLSLECTVEGTSNPNLYWYRQAAGRGLQLLFYSVGIGQISSEVPQNLSASRPQDRQFILSSKKLLLSDSGFYLCAWSEGGQGNQPQHFGDGTRLSIL.

This rearrangement joins TRBV5-1 to TRBJ1-1, with D maybe TRBD1 (5 bases). The germline V gene has CDR1 SGHRS and CDR2 YFSETQ. The length of the CDR3 is 15 residues. V shed 4 bases and J shed 1 base, with 14 bases lying between them. The DNA of the CDR3 is TGCGCCAGCAGCGCCCAATTTACAGGGAACACTGAAGCTTTCTTT. Its translation: CASSAQFTGNTEAFF.

The chain couples TRBV4-2 to TRBJ1-4; TRBD1 matches at 7 bases. Germline assignment: CDR1 LGHNA and CDR2 YNFKEQ. CDR3 length: 21 amino acids. The V gene end was trimmed by 2 bases and the J gene end by 5 bases; junction bases not matched to a gene: 23. The CDR3 loop is CASSQLGGRGQLLTWNEKLFF. CDR3 nucleotide sequence: TGTGCCAGCAGCCAACTCGGAGGTAGGGGACAGCTTCTCACTTGGAATGAAAAACTGTTTTTT.

Concerning this clone: This specimen includes other DNA sequences encoding the same CDR3. The V call is TRBV5-1, the J call TRBJ2-3; D gene uncertain. The germline V and J ends were trimmed by 0 bases and 6 bases, with 5 bases remaining between them. Germline lookup yields CDR1 SGHRS and CDR2 YFSETQ. CDR3 size: 12 residues. Here the CDR3 reads CASSLAVDTQYF. Written as DNA, the CDR3 is TGCGCCAGCAGCTTGGCCGTGGATACGCAGTATTTT. Filled out from reference TRBV5-1 and TRBJ2-3, the complete variable domain reads KAGVTQTPRYLIKTRGQQVTLSCSPISGHRSVSWYQQTPGQGLQFLFEYFSETQRNKGNFPGRFSGRQFSNSRSEMNVSTLELGDSALYLCASSLAVDTQYFGPGTRLTVL.

The chain carries TRBV6-5 and TRBJ2-1, with 12 bases aligning to TRBD2. Looked up from germline, CDR1 is MNHEY and CDR2 is SVGAGI. The V and J ends lost 7 bases and 7 bases, in that order; junction bases with no gene match: 8. The CDR3 length is 15 residues. The CDR3 loop is CASTLAGGPGNEQFF. The CDR3 nucleotides read TGTGCCAGCACTCTAGCGGGGGGGCCGGGTAATGAGCAGTTCTTC.

In this sample, this clone turned up once. This sequence joins TRBV6-5 and TRBJ2-3; possibly TRBD2 for D (6 bases). This CDR3 is 15 amino acids long. V lost 6 bases and J lost 2, with 15 bases in between. Per the germline V gene, CDR1 is MNHEY and CDR2 is SVGAGI. CDR3 residues: CASSPGTFPTDTQYF. DNA of the CDR3: TGTGCCAGCAGCCCAGGGACTTTCCCCACAGATACGCAGTATTTT.

J is TRBJ1-1 and V is TRBV10-3; TRBD1 might be the D (6 bases). This CDR3 is 15 amino acids long. Germline CDR1 ENHRY, CDR2 SYGVKD. The germline V and J ends were trimmed by 6 bases and 3 bases, with 17 bases remaining between them. The CDR3 DNA reads TGTGCCATCAGAAAGATAGACAGGACAGACACTGAAGCTTTCTTT. As protein: CAIRKIDRTDTEAFF.

The rearrangement joins TRBV18 to TRBJ1-1, with D hard to call. The germline V gene encodes CDR1 KGHSH and CDR2 LQKENI. V dropped 4 bases and J dropped 8 bases, with 14 bases sitting between them. The CDR3 covers 13 residues. The CDR3 loop is CASSHSRGTEAFF. The CDR3 DNA sequence: TGTGCCAGCTCACATTCAAGAGGAACAGAAGCTTTCTTT.

The chain recombines TRBV19 with TRBJ1-5, with 7 bases identical to TRBD1. The CDR3 length is 16 residues. Trimming cost V 5 bases and J 8 bases; bases outside gene matches: 15. Germline V gives CDR1 LNHDA, CDR2 SQIVND (reference sequence). CDR3 in amino acids: CASSLIRQGEVEPQHF. The DNA for the CDR3 is TGTGCCAGTAGTCTTATTCGACAGGGCGAAGTGGAGCCCCAGCATTTT.